The 25 T cell receptor beta chains below were found in one sample sequenced in a study of blood T cell repertoires in COVID-19. Clones were read by immunoSEQ multiplex PCR, and TCRdb kept only the in-frame ones, dropping some. Of some 300,000 clones in the sample, approximately 90% are singletons; the top ten hold 2% to 2.5%. The sample was PBMCs or T cells enriched from blood (not recorded which). These receptors were taken from a woman aged 60-75 years in a cohort exposed to, infected with or recovered from COVID-19 (not recorded which).

Only one count was recorded for this clone. This chain connects TRBV7-9 to TRBJ1-2; a possible D gene is TRBD1 (5 bases). Germline V gene sequence: CDR1 SEHNR, CDR2 FQNEAQ (reference sequence). The CDR3 is 15 amino acids. With 5 bases removed from V and 5 bases from J, the gap between germline ends came to 18 bases. CDR3 residues: CASSPREGPLYGYTF. The CDR3 DNA sequence: TGTGCCAGCAGCCCACGGGAGGGACCGTTGTATGGCTACACCTTC.

The chain links TRBV27 to TRBJ1-1; unclear D gene. CDR1 and CDR2 from the germline V gene are MNHEY and SMNVEV (reference sequence). Trimming took off 4 bases at V and 3 bases at J, with 9 bases between the two ends. The CDR3 extends over 13 amino acids. CDR3: CASSYRTDTEAFF. The CDR3 DNA sequence: TGTGCCAGCAGTTATCGGACTGACACTGAAGCTTTCTTT.

The CDR3 bases are TGTGCCGCCTCGACGGACATGAACACTGAAGCTTTCTTT. Translation gives CAASTDMNTEAFF. The chain employs TRBV28 and TRBJ1-1; perhaps TRBD1 as D (5 bases). The CDR3 consists of 13 residues. Trimming pared 11 bases from V and 0 bases from J, leaving 13 bases between. Germline V gene sequence: CDR1 MDHEN, CDR2 SYDVKM.

The table lists this clone with a few counts. This rearrangement joins TRBV7-2 to TRBJ2-1, with 7 bases matching TRBD2. Germline-derived CDR1 and CDR2 are SGHTA and FQGNSA. Losses at the gene ends were 0 bases for V and 8 bases for J; bases not matched to a gene: 10. The CDR3 has 16 residues. The CDR3 reads CASSLAGGTQGDEQFF. CDR3 in DNA: TGTGCCAGCAGCTTAGCGGGAGGGACCCAGGGCGATGAGCAGTTCTTC.

V is TRBV28 and J is TRBJ2-7, with TRBD2 identical over 9 bases. Per the germline V gene, CDR1 is MDHEN and CDR2 is SYDVKM. Trimming at V came to 4 bases and at J to 3 bases, leaving 10 bases not matched to a gene. The CDR3 contains 16 residues. CDR3 bases: TGTGCCAGCAGTTCCGTTAGCGGGAGTAAGCTCTACGAGCAGTACTTC. This codes for CASSSVSGSKLYEQYF.

The chain couples TRBV30 to TRBJ2-7, with 7 bases that match TRBD1. The V gene end was trimmed by 1 base and the J gene end by 6 bases; junction bases not matched to a gene: 6. Germline CDR1 GTSNPN, CDR2 SVGIG (reference sequence). The CDR3 runs 13 residues. CDR3: CAWSGQTGAEQYF. DNA for the CDR3: TGTGCCTGGAGTGGGCAAACAGGGGCCGAGCAGTACTTC.

Of note for this clone: The sample holds other DNA sequences that translate to the same CDR3. V gene TRBV7-8 combines with J gene TRBJ2-7; the D is unclear. Germline V lookup: CDR1 SGHVS, CDR2 FQNEAQ. Deletions cut 5 bases from V and 0 bases from J, with 5 bases between. This CDR3 is 12 amino acids long. The CDR3 DNA is TGTGCCAGCAGCCTTAGCTCCTACGAGCAGTACTTC. Translating gives CASSLSSYEQYF.

This sequence joins TRBV23-1 and TRBJ1-4; D is uncertain. TRBV23-1 is identified as an open reading frame with a role that is uncertain. V was shortened by 2 bases and J by 8 bases, with 21 bases between the two germline ends. The CDR3 is 17 residues long. CDR3 sequence (DNA): TGCGCCAGCAGTCAAGAGACTGGAAGTGAGGGCAGCGAAAAACTGTTTTTT. Amino acid sequence: CASSQETGSEGSEKLFF.

The J gene is TRBJ1-6, the V gene TRBV5-6; unclear D gene. The CDR3 extends over 13 amino acids. V gave up 0 bases and J gave up 9 bases, with 7 bases separating them. In germline, CDR1 is SGHDT, CDR2 YYEEEE. The CDR3 is CASSLAGSSPLHF. The CDR3 nucleotides read TGTGCCAGCAGCTTGGCAGGTTCTTCACCCCTCCACTTT.

This rearrangement joins TRBV6-5 to TRBJ2-5; D might be TRBD1 (5 bases). Germline V CDR1 and CDR2: MNHEY, SVGAGI. V was clipped by 6 bases and J by 1 base, with 12 bases between them. The CDR3 extends over 14 amino acids. The CDR3 spells CASRTDSGQETQYF. In nucleotides, the CDR3 is TGTGCCAGCAGGACAGACTCAGGCCAAGAGACCCAGTACTTC.

The J gene is TRBJ2-7, the V gene TRBV6-5, with a possible D match to TRBD1 (6 bases). V gave up 5 bases and J gave up 9 bases, with 14 bases separating them. Germline loops: CDR1 MNHEY, CDR2 SVGAGI. The CDR3 is made up of 12 amino acids. CDR3 DNA sequence: TGTGCCAGCAGTAATAACAGGGTTTTGCAGTACTTC. Amino acids: CASSNNRVLQYF.

This clone was picked up one time. The chain uses TRBV15 and TRBJ2-1; 9 bases match TRBD2. Trimming at V came to 7 bases and at J to 8 bases, leaving 15 bases not matched to a gene. The CDR3 consists of 16 residues. Germline loops: CDR1 LNHNV, CDR2 YYDKDF (reference sequence). CDR3 bases: TGTGCCACCACCTCAGAAACTCTCGCGGGAGGGGATGAGCAGTTCTTC. Protein product: CATTSETLAGGDEQFF. The whole variable domain, remainder taken from reference TRBV15 and TRBJ2-1, is DAMVIQNPRYQVTQFGKPVTLSCSQTLNHNVMYWYQQKSSQAPKLLFHYYDKDFNNEADTPDNFQSRRPNTSFCFLDIRSPGLGDTAMYLCATTSETLAGGDEQFFGPGTRLTVL.

In its sample, this clone was seen a few times. The gene calls are TRBV2 and TRBJ1-5, with a possible D match to TRBD1 (5 bases). Trimming cost V 0 bases and J 6 bases, with 12 bases left between them. Germline CDR1 is SNHLY and CDR2 is FYNNEI. This CDR3 region has 15 residues. CDR3 loop: CASSEARVSSQPQHF. The CDR3 nucleotides read TGTGCCAGCAGTGAAGCCAGGGTCAGTTCTCAGCCCCAGCATTTT.

Turning to this clone: Other DNA sequences in the same sample also yield this CDR3. The chain joins TRBV18 to TRBJ2-2, with TRBD2 matching 11 bases. CDR3 length: 16 residues. Germline lookup yields CDR1 KGHSH and CDR2 LQKENI. With V trimmed by 1 base and J by 5 bases, 3 bases remained unmatched. For the CDR3, the DNA is TGTGCCAGCTCACCACGGCTAGCGGGAGGTACCGGGGAGCTGTTTTTT. Amino acids: CASSPRLAGGTGELFF.

The chain is built from TRBV6-5 and TRBJ1-2; TRBD1 agrees at 7 bases. The germline V gene has CDR1 MNHEY and CDR2 SVGAGI. The CDR3 is 15 residues long. V lost 5 bases to trimming and J lost 4 bases; unmatched junction nucleotides: 10. CDR3 nucleotides: TGTGCCAGCAGTCTAACGCGGGGACAGTTCTATGGCTACACCTTC. Protein product: CASSLTRGQFYGYTF.

This rearrangement joins TRBV5-4 to TRBJ1-3; D is unclear. The germline gives CDR1 SGHNT, CDR2 YYREEE (reference sequence). Trimming took 7 bases from V and 4 from J, leaving 15 bases between them. There are 14 residues in the CDR3. For the CDR3, the DNA is TGTGCCAGCCACCCTTATAACAGAGGAAACACCATATATTTT. It codes for CASHPYNRGNTIYF.

Details on this clone: One end of the junction fails to match germline, which may point to a read error. The CDR3 protein is CASTETGWGYTF. The CDR3 DNA sequence: TGTGCCAGCACTGAAACAGGGTGGGGCTACACCTTC. J is TRBJ1-2 and V is TRBV6-1; tentative D call: TRBD1 (6 bases). The CDR3 covers 12 residues. Germline CDR1 is MNHNS and CDR2 is SASEGT.

The chain joins TRBV28 to TRBJ2-7; TRBD1 might be the D (6 bases). CDR1 is MDHEN and CDR2 is SYDVKM in the germline V gene. The CDR3 runs to 13 residues. V was clipped by 6 bases and J by 4 bases, with 13 bases between them. CDR3: CASSPRGWYEQYF. CDR3 nucleotide sequence: TGTGCCAGCAGCCCAAGGGGGTGGTACGAGCAGTACTTC.

The chain links TRBV30 to TRBJ2-2, with TRBD2 identical over 7 bases. The CDR3 has 15 residues. V dropped 4 bases and J dropped 2; count of bases not matched to a gene: 7. The germline V gene encodes CDR1 GTSNPN and CDR2 SVGIG (reference sequence). CDR3 protein: CAWNPGTINTGELFF. The CDR3 nucleotides read TGTGCCTGGAACCCAGGGACTATTAACACCGGGGAGCTGTTTTTT.

This rearrangement joins TRBV19 to TRBJ2-5; TRBD1 matches 8 bases. This CDR3 has 12 residues. In germline, CDR1 is LNHDA, CDR2 SQIVND (reference sequence). V gave up 7 bases and J gave up 5 bases; unmatched junction bases: 3. CDR3 sequence reads: CASTRTGETQYF. DNA of the CDR3: TGTGCCAGTACCCGGACAGGGGAGACCCAGTACTTC.

V and J are TRBV11-2 and TRBJ1-3; 7 positions match TRBD1. The V gene end was trimmed by 8 bases and the J gene end by 1 base; junction bases not matched to a gene: 8. Germline values: CDR1 SGHAT, CDR2 FQNNGV. The CDR3 runs 15 residues. CDR3 bases: TGTGCCAGCGCGATACAGGGGAAATCTGGAAACACCATATATTTT. As protein: CASAIQGKSGNTIYF.

This sequence joins TRBV29-1 and TRBJ2-5; the match to TRBD1 covers 8 bases. This CDR3 comprises 11 residues. The junction had 0 bases not matched to a gene; V was cut back by 4 bases and J by 5 bases. Germline V lookup: CDR1 SQVTM, CDR2 ANQGSEA. The CDR3 sequence is CSVGTGETQYF. The CDR3 bases are TGCAGCGTTGGGACAGGGGAGACCCAGTACTTC. The whole variable domain, remainder taken from reference TRBV29-1 and TRBJ2-5, is SAVISQKPSRDICQRGTSLTIQCQVDSQVTMMFWYRQQPGQSLTLIATANQGSEATYESGFVIDKFPISRPNLTFSTLTVSNMSPEDSSIYLCSVGTGETQYFGPGTRLLVL.

The V and J genes are TRBV24-1 and TRBJ2-3; the D is unclear. The CDR3 runs 15 residues. V shed 3 bases and J shed 4 bases, with 13 bases lying between them. The germline V gene has CDR1 KGHDR and CDR2 SFDVKD. The CDR3 spells CATSDAATSADTQYF. CDR3 sequence (DNA): TGTGCCACCAGTGATGCCGCGACATCGGCAGATACGCAGTATTTT.

This clone was detected a few times. V gene TRBV7-9 combines with J gene TRBJ2-5; D might be TRBD1 (5 bases). Trimming took 8 bases from V and 5 from J, leaving 15 bases between them. This CDR3 has 13 amino acids. The V gene's germline CDR1 is SEHNR and CDR2 FQNEAQ (reference sequence). CDR3 in DNA: TGTGCCAGCTTAGGGATCCCAGGGGAGACCCAGTACTTC. This gives the protein CASLGIPGETQYF.

The chain combines TRBV4-1 with TRBJ1-2; 11 bases line up with TRBD1. Germline CDR1 MGHRA, CDR2 YSYEKL. The CDR3 totals 16 residues. V lost 1 base to trimming and J lost 4 bases; unmatched junction nucleotides: 5. CDR3 amino acids: CASSQVGQGGFYGYTF. The CDR3 DNA follows: TGCGCCAGCAGCCAAGTGGGACAGGGGGGGTTCTATGGCTACACCTTC.